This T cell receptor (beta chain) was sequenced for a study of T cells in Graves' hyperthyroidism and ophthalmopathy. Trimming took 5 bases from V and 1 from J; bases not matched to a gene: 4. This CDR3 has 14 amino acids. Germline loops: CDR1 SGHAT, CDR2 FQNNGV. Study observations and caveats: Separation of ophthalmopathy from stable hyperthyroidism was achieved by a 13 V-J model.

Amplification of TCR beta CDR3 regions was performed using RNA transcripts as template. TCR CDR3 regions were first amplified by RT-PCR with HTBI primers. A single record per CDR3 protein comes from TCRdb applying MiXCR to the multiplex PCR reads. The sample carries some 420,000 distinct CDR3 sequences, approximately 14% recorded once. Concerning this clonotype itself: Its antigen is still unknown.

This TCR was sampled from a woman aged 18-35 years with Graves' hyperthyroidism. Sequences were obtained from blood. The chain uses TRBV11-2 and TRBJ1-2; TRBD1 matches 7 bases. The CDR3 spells CASSATGSNYGYTF. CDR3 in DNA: TGTGCCAGCAGCGCGACAGGGAGTAACTATGGCTACACCTTC.